This TCR beta chain was sequenced in a study of blood T cell repertoires in COVID-19. Study details: The samples span acute and convalescent COVID-19 from the United States, Italy and Spain. PBMCs, B-cell-depleted T cells, or T cells were the source of the cDNA or gDNA that made up the material.

Sequencing was performed with immunoSEQ multiplex PCR; in TCRdb, only in-frame clones are kept and a portion is missing. The table has about 130,000 clones, more than 80% seen once; the top ten hold around 4.5%. This CDR3 is 15 amino acids long. Germline-derived CDR1 and CDR2 are SGHTA and FQGNSA. Trimming left V 1 base short and J 0 bases short, with 7 bases between. The rearrangement links TRBV7-2 to TRBJ2-1; no firm D call. The sequence was collected from a human donor in a cohort sampled during active COVID-19. Sample: peripheral blood. CDR3 DNA sequence: TGTGCCAGCAGCTTAGACCAGATCTCCTACAATGAGCAGTTCTTC. Its translation is CASSLDQISYNEQFF.